What follows are 8 T cell receptor beta chains derived from one specimen sequenced in a study of post-analysis software for immune sequencing data. Study results and limitations: Included in a set of about five TRBV segments more frequent in patients than controls were TRBV5-6, TRBV5-1 and TRBV20-1.

Unique molecular identifiers tagged the TCR beta cDNA libraries. Using its own MiXCR run on the PCR reads, TCRdb lists one record per CDR3 protein. Here the sample spans hundreds of thousands of distinct CDR3 sequences, 55% to 60% being singletons. No antigen has been identified for these receptors. The sample comprised blood. Every receptor here comes from a girl under 10 years old with multiple sclerosis.

The genes are TRBV6-5 and TRBJ2-3, with 8 bases identical to TRBD2. V gave up 5 bases and J gave up 4 bases; unmatched junction bases: 8. This CDR3 spans 15 amino acids. Germline V gene lookup returns CDR1 MNHEY and CDR2 SVGAGI. The CDR3 nucleotides are TGTGCCAGCAGTCCGGTGACTAGCGTGGCAGATACGCAGTATTTT. Its protein is CASSPVTSVADTQYF.

The rearrangement uses TRBV12-3 or TRBV12-4 and TRBJ2-3; the match to TRBD2 covers 13 bases. The CDR3 loop spans 23 amino acids. The J segment lost 4 bases and the V segment lost 6 bases, leaving 28 bases of the junction unmatched. The DNA of the CDR3 is TGTGCCAGCAGAGGACTAGCGGGGGCCCCCACGGTGAATAGTGACGGGGGCGCAGATACGCAGTATTTT. The encoded protein is CASRGLAGAPTVNSDGGADTQYF.

The chain combines TRBV5-5 with TRBJ2-7; D possibly corresponds to TRBD1 (6 bases). V shed 2 bases and J shed 3 bases, with 12 bases lying between them. The germline gives CDR1 SGHKS, CDR2 YYEKEE (reference sequence). The CDR3 is 14 residues long. The CDR3 here is CASSFGQLDYEQYF. CDR3 sequence (DNA): TGTGCCAGCAGCTTCGGACAGTTAGACTACGAGCAGTACTTC.

V usage is TRBV10-3 and J usage is TRBJ2-6; D gene uncertain. Per the germline V gene, CDR1 is ENHRY and CDR2 is SYGVKD. V was shortened by 10 bases and J by 4 bases, with 11 bases between the two germline ends. CDR3 length equals 13 residues. CDR3 nucleotide sequence: TGTGCCACCCAGAGCATAGGGGCCAACGTCCTGACTTTC. As protein: CATQSIGANVLTF.

The genes are TRBV10-2 and TRBJ2-1; possible D gene TRBD1, 5 bases. The CDR3 extends over 16 amino acids. Germline V gives CDR1 WSHSY, CDR2 SAAADI. Trimming took 3 bases from V and 3 from J, leaving 15 bases between them. CDR3 DNA sequence: TGCGCCAGCAGTGATTCAGGGCCCCTGTTCTACAATGAGCAGTTCTTC. Protein product: CASSDSGPLFYNEQFF.

The chain combines TRBV20-1 with TRBJ2-1; TRBD2 matches 9 bases. The CDR3 is 14 residues long. Germline trimming cut 5 bases from V and 8 bases from J; bases unmatched to any gene: 10. CDR1 and CDR2 (germline): DFQATT, SNEGSKA (reference sequence). The CDR3 spells CSAYPGLALDEQFF. The CDR3 DNA reads TGCAGTGCTTACCCGGGACTAGCCTTGGATGAGCAGTTCTTC.

The V call is TRBV11-2, the J call TRBJ2-1; 11 nucleotides align to TRBD2. Germline CDR1 SGHAT, CDR2 FQNNGV. The CDR3 contains 17 residues. After removal of 3 bases from V and 5 bases from J, the junction contained 9 bases not matched to a gene. The CDR3 DNA sequence: TGTGCCAGCAGCTTCGGAACTAGCGGGAGATCTGACAATGAGCAGTTCTTC. This gives the protein CASSFGTSGRSDNEQFF.

The rearrangement uses TRBV29-1 and TRBJ2-5, with TRBD2 matching over 7 bases. The V gene end was trimmed by 4 bases and the J gene end by 0 bases; junction bases not matched to a gene: 2. The CDR3 is 13 amino acids. Germline V CDR1 and CDR2: SQVTM, ANQGSEA. CDR3 bases: TGCAGCGTTGGGGGGGGAAACCAAGAGACCCAGTACTTC. Its protein is CSVGGGNQETQYF.